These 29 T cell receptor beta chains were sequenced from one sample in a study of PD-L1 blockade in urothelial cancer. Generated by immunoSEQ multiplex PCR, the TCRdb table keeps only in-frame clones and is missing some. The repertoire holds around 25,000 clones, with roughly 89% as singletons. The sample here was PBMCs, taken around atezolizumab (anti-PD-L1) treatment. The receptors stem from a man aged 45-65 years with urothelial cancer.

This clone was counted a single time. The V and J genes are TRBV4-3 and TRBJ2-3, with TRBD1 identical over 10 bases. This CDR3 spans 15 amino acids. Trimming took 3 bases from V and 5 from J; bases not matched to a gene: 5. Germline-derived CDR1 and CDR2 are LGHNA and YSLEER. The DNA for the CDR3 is TGCGCCAGCAGCCAGGGGACAGGGGTAATAGATACGCAGTATTTT. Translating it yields CASSQGTGVIDTQYF.

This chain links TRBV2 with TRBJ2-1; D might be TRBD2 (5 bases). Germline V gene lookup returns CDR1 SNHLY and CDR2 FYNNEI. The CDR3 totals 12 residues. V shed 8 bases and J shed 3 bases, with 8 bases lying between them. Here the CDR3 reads CASGRDYNEQFF. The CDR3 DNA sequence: TGTGCCAGCGGCCGGGACTACAATGAGCAGTTCTTC.

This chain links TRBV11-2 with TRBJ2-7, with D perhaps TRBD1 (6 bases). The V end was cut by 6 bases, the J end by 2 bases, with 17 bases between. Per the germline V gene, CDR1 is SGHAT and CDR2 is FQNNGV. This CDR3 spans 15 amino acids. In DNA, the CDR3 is TGTGCCAGCAGTACCATGGGGGCGAGACCCTACGAGCAGTACTTC. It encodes CASSTMGARPYEQYF.

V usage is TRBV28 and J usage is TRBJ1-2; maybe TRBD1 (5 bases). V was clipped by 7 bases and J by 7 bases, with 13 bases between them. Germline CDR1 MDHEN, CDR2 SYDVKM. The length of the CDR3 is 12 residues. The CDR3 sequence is CASTPGKSGYTF. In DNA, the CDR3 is TGTGCCAGCACCCCAGGGAAGAGTGGCTACACCTTC.

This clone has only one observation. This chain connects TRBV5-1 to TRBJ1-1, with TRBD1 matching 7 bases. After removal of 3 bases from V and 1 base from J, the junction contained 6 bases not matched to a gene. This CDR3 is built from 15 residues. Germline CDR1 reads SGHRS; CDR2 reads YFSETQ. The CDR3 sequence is CASSSRGQQNTEAFF. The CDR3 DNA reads TGCGCCAGCAGCTCCCGGGGACAGCAGAACACTGAAGCTTTCTTT.

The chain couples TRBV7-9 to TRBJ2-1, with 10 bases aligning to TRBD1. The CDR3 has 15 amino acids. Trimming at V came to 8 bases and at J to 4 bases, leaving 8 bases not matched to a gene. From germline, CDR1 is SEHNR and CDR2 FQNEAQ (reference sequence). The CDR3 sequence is CASGRDRGLYNEQFF. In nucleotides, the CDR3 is TGTGCCAGCGGGCGGGACAGGGGTTTATACAATGAGCAGTTCTTC.

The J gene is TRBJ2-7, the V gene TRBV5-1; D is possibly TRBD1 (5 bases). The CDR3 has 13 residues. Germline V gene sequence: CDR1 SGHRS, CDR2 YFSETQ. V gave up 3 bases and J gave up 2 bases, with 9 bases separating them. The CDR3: CASSSGPTYEQYF. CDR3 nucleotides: TGCGCCAGCAGCTCAGGGCCGACCTACGAGCAGTACTTC.

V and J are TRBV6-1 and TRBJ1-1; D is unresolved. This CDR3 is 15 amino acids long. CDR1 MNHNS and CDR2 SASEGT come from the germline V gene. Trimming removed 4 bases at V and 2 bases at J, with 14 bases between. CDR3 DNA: TGTGCCAGCAGTGTCTTCGGCGGGATTAACACTGAAGCTTTCTTT. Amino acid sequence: CASSVFGGINTEAFF.

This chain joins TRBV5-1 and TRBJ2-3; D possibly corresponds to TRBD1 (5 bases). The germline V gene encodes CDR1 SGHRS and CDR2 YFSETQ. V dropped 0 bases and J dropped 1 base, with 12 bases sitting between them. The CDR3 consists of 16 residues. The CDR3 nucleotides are TGCGCCAGCAGCTTGGGGGTGACAGCACGCACAGATACGCAGTATTTT. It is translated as CASSLGVTARTDTQYF.

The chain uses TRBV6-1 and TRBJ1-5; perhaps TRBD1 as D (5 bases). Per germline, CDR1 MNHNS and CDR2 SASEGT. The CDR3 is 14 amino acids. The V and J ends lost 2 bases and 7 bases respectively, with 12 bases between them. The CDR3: CASSEQGVRQPQHF. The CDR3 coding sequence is TGTGCCAGCAGTGAACAGGGCGTCAGACAGCCCCAGCATTTT.

CDR3 sequence: CASSFDSPLRNGYTF. The CDR3 DNA sequence: TGTGCCAGCAGCTTTGACAGCCCCCTCCGGAATGGCTACACCTTC. The genes are TRBV7-9 and TRBJ1-2; possible D gene TRBD1, 5 bases. Germline loops: CDR1 SEHNR, CDR2 FQNEAQ (reference sequence). This CDR3 is built from 15 residues. The V gene lost 3 bases and the J gene lost 6 bases, with 17 bases spanning the gap.

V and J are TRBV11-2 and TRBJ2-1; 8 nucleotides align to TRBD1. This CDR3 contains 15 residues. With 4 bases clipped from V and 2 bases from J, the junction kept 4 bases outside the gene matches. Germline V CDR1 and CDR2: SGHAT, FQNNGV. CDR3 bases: TGTGCCAGCAGCTCCGGGACAGGACCCTACAATGAGCAGTTCTTC. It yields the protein CASSSGTGPYNEQFF.

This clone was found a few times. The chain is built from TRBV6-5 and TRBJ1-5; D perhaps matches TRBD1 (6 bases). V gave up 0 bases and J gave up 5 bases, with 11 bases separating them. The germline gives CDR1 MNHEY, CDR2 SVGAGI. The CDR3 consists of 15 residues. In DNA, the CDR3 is TGTGCCAGCAGTTACTCGAAAGGGGGGGATCAGCCCCAGCATTTT. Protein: CASSYSKGGDQPQHF.

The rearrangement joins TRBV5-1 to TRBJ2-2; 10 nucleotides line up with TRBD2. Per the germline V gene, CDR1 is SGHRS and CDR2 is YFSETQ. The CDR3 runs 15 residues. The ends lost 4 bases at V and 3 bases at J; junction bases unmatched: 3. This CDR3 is CASSPAGGDTGELFF. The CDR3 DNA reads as TGCGCCAGCAGCCCAGCGGGGGGGGACACCGGGGAGCTGTTTTTT.

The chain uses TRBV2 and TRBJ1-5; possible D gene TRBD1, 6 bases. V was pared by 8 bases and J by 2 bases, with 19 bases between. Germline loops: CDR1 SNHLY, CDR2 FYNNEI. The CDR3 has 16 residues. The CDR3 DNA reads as TGTGCCAGCGGGGGACAAAGCAAGAGGGGCAATCAGCCCCAGCATTTT. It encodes CASGGQSKRGNQPQHF.

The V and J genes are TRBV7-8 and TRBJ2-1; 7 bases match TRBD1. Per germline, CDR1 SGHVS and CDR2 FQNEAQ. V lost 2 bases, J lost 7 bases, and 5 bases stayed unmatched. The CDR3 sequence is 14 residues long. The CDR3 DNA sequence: TGTGCCAGCAGCTTATCGACAGGGTTAAATGAGCAGTTCTTC. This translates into CASSLSTGLNEQFF.

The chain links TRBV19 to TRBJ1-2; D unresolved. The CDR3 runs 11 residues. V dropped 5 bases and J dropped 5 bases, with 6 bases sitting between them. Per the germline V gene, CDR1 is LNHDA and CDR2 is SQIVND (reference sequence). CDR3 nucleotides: TGTGCCAGTAGTGAGGTTTATGGCTACACCTTC. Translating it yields CASSEVYGYTF. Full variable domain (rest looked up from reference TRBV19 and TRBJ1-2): DGGITQSPKYLFRKEGQNVTLSCEQNLNHDAMYWYRQDPGQGLRLIYYSQIVNDFQKGDIAEGYSVSREKKESFPLTVTSAQKNPTAFYLCASSEVYGYTFGSGTRLTVV.

The CDR3 spells CASSYDNGGEKLFF. CDR3 in DNA: TGTGCCAGCAGCTATGACAACGGAGGGGAAAAACTGTTTTTT. The chain combines TRBV6-6 with TRBJ1-4, with D uncertain. The CDR3 has 14 residues. Trimming took 6 bases from V and 8 from J, leaving 16 bases between them. Germline CDR1 reads MNHNY; CDR2 reads SVGAGI (reference sequence).

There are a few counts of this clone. The CDR3 is CASGLPIGEQFF. The CDR3 region has the DNA TGTGCTAGTGGTTTGCCCATCGGTGAGCAGTTCTTC. The chain carries TRBV12-5 and TRBJ2-1; no definite D call. V lost 2 bases and J 9 bases, leaving 8 bases between the germline ends. The CDR3 covers 12 residues. Looked up from germline, CDR1 is LGHNT and CDR2 is FRNRAP.

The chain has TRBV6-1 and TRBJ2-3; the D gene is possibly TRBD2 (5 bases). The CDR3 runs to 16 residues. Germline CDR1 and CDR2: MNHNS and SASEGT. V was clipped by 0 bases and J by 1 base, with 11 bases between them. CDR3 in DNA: TGTGCCAGCAGTGAAGCCCGACTAACCCGCACAGATACGCAGTATTTT. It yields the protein CASSEARLTRTDTQYF.

The DNA for the CDR3 is TGTGCCAGCAGCGAACAGCGGGACCCCACAGATACGCAGTATTTT. This encodes CASSEQRDPTDTQYF. This rearrangement joins TRBV25-1 to TRBJ2-3, with 7 nucleotides matching TRBD2. Germline CDR1 MGHDK, CDR2 SYGVNS. The CDR3 is 15 amino acids. The V and J ends lost 6 bases and 2 bases, in that order; junction bases with no gene match: 8.

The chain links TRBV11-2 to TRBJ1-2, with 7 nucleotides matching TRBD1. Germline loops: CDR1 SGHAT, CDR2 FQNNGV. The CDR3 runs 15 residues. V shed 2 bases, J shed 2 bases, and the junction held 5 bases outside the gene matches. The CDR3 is CASSLIRQGNYGYTF. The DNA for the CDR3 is TGTGCCAGCAGCTTAATAAGACAGGGAAACTATGGCTACACCTTC.

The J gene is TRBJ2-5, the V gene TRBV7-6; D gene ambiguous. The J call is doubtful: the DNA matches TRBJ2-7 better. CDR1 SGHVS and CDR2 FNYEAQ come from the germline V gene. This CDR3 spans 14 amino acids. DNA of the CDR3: TGTGCCAGCAGCTCCCGGGTCAGAACCCCCGAGCAGTACTTC. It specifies CASSSRVRTPEQYF.

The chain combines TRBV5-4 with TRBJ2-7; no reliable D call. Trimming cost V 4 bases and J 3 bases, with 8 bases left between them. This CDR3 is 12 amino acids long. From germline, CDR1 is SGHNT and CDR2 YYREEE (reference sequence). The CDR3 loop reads CASSHSDYEQYF. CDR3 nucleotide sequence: TGTGCCAGCAGCCATAGTGACTACGAGCAGTACTTC.

CDR3 residues: CASSLEQLRDSPLHF. CDR3 nucleotide sequence: TGTGCCAGCAGCTTGGAACAGCTTCGAGATTCACCCCTCCACTTT. The V and J genes are TRBV5-4 and TRBJ1-6, with unresolved D. The CDR3 loop spans 15 amino acids. V shed 0 bases and J shed 8 bases, with 12 bases lying between them. Germline CDR1 reads SGHNT; CDR2 reads YYREEE (reference sequence).

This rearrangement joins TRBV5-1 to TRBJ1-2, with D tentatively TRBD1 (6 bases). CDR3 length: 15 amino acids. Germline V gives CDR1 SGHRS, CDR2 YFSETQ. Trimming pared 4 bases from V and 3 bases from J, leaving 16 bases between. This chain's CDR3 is CASSHQTGFDYGYTF. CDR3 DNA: TGCGCCAGCAGCCATCAAACAGGGTTCGACTATGGCTACACCTTC.

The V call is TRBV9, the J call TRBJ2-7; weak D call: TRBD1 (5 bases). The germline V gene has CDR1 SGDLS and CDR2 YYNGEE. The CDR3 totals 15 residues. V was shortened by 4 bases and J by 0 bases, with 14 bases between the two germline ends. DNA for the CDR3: TGTGCCAGCAGCCCCAGGGTGGCGCCCTCCTACGAGCAGTACTTC. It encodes CASSPRVAPSYEQYF. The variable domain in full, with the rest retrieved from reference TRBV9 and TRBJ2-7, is DSGVTQTPKHLITATGQRVTLRCSPRSGDLSVYWYQQSLDQGLQFLIQYYNGEERAKGNILERFSAQQFPDLHSELNLSSLELGDSALYFCASSPRVAPSYEQYFGPGTRLTVT.

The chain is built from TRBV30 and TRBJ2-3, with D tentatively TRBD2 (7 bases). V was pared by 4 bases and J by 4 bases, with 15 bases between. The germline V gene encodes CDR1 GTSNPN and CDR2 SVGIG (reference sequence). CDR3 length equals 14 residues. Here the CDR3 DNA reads TGTGCCTGGATTGAGGGGGGGAGCTCAGATACGCAGTATTTT. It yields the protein CAWIEGGSSDTQYF.

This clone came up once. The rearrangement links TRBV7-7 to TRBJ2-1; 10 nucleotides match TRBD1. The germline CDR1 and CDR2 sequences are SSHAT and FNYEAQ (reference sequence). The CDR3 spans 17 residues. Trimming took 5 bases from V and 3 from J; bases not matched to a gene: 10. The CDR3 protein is CASSRDRGRADYNEQFF. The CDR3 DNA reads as TGTGCCAGCAGCCGCGACAGGGGGCGAGCGGACTACAATGAGCAGTTCTTC.